Listed here are 12 T cell receptor beta chains from one sample, sequenced in a study of blood T cell repertoires in COVID-19. Produced via immunoSEQ multiplex PCR; TCRdb's table is partial and in-frame only. The repertoire has 250,000 to 350,000 clones, approximately 85% of them found once; the top ten carry around 1.5%. The sequenced material came from peripheral blood. All receptors derive from a woman aged 50 to 60 with acute or convalescent COVID-19.

This clone has just a few counts. V and J are TRBV27 and TRBJ2-7; TRBD1 matches at 10 bases. The CDR3 contains 15 residues. Germline assignment: CDR1 MNHEY and CDR2 SMNVEV (reference sequence). V lost 3 bases to trimming and J lost 4 bases; unmatched junction nucleotides: 6. The CDR3 loop is CASSFRGTGVYEQYF. CDR3 DNA: TGTGCCAGCAGTTTTAGAGGGACAGGGGTGTACGAGCAGTACTTC.

CDR3 sequence reads: CATIPGARLNEKLFF. DNA for the CDR3: TGTGCCACCATCCCTGGGGCTCGGCTGAATGAAAAACTGTTTTTT. J is TRBJ1-4 and V is TRBV6-5, with D perhaps TRBD1 (5 bases). Trimming left V 10 bases short and J 5 bases short, with 20 bases between. Per germline, CDR1 MNHEY and CDR2 SVGAGI. The CDR3 loop spans 15 amino acids.

The J gene is TRBJ2-5, the V gene TRBV19; TRBD2 matches 12 bases. The junction had 4 bases not matched to a gene; V was cut back by 6 bases and J by 5 bases. This CDR3 is built from 14 residues. The germline CDR1 and CDR2 sequences are LNHDA and SQIVND (reference sequence). CDR3 protein: CASRSGTSGETQYF. The CDR3 region has the DNA TGTGCCAGTAGATCCGGGACTAGCGGGGAGACCCAGTACTTC.

This clone was recorded only once. The chain recombines TRBV6-5 with TRBJ2-7, with 9 bases lining up with TRBD1. Losses at the gene ends were 7 bases for V and 4 bases for J; bases not matched to a gene: 8. Germline CDR1 and CDR2: MNHEY and SVGAGI. The CDR3 runs 14 residues. The CDR3 is CASKAGTGKYEQYF. Here the CDR3 DNA reads TGTGCCAGCAAAGCCGGGACAGGGAAATACGAGCAGTACTTC.

V is TRBV5-6 and J is TRBJ2-7, with D perhaps TRBD2 (6 bases). CDR1 and CDR2 (germline): SGHDT, YYEEEE. The CDR3 extends over 15 amino acids. Deletions cut 5 bases from V and 0 bases from J, with 15 bases between. This CDR3 is CASRQLAESSYEQYF. The CDR3 nucleotides read TGTGCCAGCAGACAATTAGCGGAGAGCTCCTACGAGCAGTACTTC.

The genes are TRBV7-2 and TRBJ2-7; 9 nucleotides line up with TRBD2. From germline, CDR1 is SGHTA and CDR2 FQGNSA. V lost 2 bases to trimming and J lost 2 bases; unmatched junction nucleotides: 4. This CDR3 has 15 amino acids. The CDR3 spells CASSLRLAGTYEQYF. The DNA of the CDR3 is TGTGCCAGCAGCTTACGTCTAGCGGGGACCTACGAGCAGTACTTC.

On this clone itself: Other DNA sequences in this sample translate to the same CDR3. The rearrangement uses TRBV9 and TRBJ2-7; D call uncertain. Germline V gene lookup returns CDR1 SGDLS and CDR2 YYNGEE. Between the trimmed V and J ends, which lost 0 bases and 3 bases, there was a span of 7 bases. The CDR3 covers 13 residues. The CDR3 here is CASSVGSSYEQYF. The CDR3 bases are TGTGCCAGCAGCGTAGGATCTAGCTACGAGCAGTACTTC.

The V gene is TRBV18, the J gene TRBJ2-5; D call uncertain. This CDR3 region has 14 residues. The V end was cut by 0 bases, the J end by 0 bases, with 5 bases between. Germline V gene data show CDR1 as KGHSH and CDR2 as LQKENI. The CDR3 region has the DNA TGTGCCAGCTCACCACCGTCGTACCAAGAGACCCAGTACTTC. Amino acid sequence: CASSPPSYQETQYF.

The table lists this clone with a few counts. The genes are TRBV27 and TRBJ2-1; no definite D call. The germline V and J ends were trimmed by 5 bases and 4 bases, with 15 bases remaining between them. Germline loops: CDR1 MNHEY, CDR2 SMNVEV (reference sequence). The CDR3 is made up of 15 amino acids. For the CDR3, the DNA is TGTGCCAGCAGTCCCTCCCCCACCGGTTACAATGAGCAGTTCTTC. Translation: CASSPSPTGYNEQFF.

This clone was seen a single time. At the DNA level, this CDR3 is encoded by other sequences in the same sample as well. The chain links TRBV7-9 to TRBJ2-7; TRBD2 matches 11 bases. CDR1 SEHNR and CDR2 FQNEAQ come from the germline V gene (reference sequence). CDR3 length: 15 amino acids. The trim removed 3 bases at V and 1 base at J, leaving 2 bases unmatched. CDR3 region: CASSFLAGGSYEQYF. CDR3 coding DNA: TGTGCCAGCAGCTTTCTAGCGGGGGGATCCTACGAGCAGTACTTC.

The CDR3 DNA follows: TGTGCCAGCAGCCCAACCGGTACAGGGGGCGGGAGCTACACCTTC. It is translated as CASSPTGTGGGSYTF. The V gene is TRBV7-6, the J gene TRBJ1-2; 9 positions agree with TRBD1. With V trimmed by 5 bases and J by 9 bases, 13 bases remained unmatched. The CDR3 loop spans 15 amino acids. Germline assignment: CDR1 SGHVS and CDR2 FNYEAQ.

This rearrangement joins TRBV7-2 to TRBJ2-7; weak D call: TRBD2 (6 bases). Trimming took off 1 base at V and 3 bases at J, with 13 bases between the two ends. This CDR3 is built from 15 residues. Germline CDR1 SGHTA, CDR2 FQGNSA. The CDR3 sequence is CASSLVGAGIYEQYF. Written as DNA, the CDR3 is TGTGCCAGCAGCTTAGTGGGAGCGGGCATCTACGAGCAGTACTTC.